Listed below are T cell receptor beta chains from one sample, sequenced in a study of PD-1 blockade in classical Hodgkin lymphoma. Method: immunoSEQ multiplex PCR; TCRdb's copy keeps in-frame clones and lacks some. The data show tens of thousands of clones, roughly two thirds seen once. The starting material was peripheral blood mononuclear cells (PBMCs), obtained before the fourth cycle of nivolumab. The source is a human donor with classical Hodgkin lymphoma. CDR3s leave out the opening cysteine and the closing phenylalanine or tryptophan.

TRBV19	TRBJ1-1	ASSIFGGVGPEAF
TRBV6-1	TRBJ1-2	ASKGQGTNYGYT
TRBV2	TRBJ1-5	ASSDEGNQPQH
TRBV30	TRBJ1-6	AWRRGANSPLH
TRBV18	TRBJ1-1	ASSPRRKRDTEAF
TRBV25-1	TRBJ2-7	ASGVTGTAYEQY
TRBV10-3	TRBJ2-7	AISTSGGYEQY
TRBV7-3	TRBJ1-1	ASSFIGGLNTEAF
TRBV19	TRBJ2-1	ASRPGGLAGNYNEQF
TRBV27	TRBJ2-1	ASSLFRGRNEQF
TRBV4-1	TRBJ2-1	ASSHGGSNEQF
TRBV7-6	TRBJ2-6	ASSAKAGGTPSIFSGANVLT
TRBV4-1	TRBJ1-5	ASSQVGEGGYQPQH
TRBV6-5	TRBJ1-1	ATRRGTEAF
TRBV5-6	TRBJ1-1	ASSLVNTEAF
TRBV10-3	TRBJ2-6	AISGGNSGANVLT
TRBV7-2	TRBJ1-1	ASSLAGGMNTEAF
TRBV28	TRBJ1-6	ATIPQGDSPLH
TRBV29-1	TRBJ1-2	SVIRAGYGYT
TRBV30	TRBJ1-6	AWSEVRDSPLH
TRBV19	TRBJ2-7	ASSRTGTGREQY
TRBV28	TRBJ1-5	ASRHWGDSNQPQH
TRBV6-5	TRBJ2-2	ASSYSTQPTGELF
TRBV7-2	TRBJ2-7	ASSLGQGDYEQY
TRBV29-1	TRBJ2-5	SVDRTSGETQY
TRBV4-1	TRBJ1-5	ASSQDDDSNQPQH
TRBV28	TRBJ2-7	ASSLEGAWNEQY
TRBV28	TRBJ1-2	ASSFRGQGMDGYT
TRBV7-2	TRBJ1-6	ASSLARALNSPLH
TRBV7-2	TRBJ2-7	ASSPWTGGGEQY
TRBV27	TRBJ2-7	AILVPDFKQY
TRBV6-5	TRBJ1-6	ASSSGDSPLH
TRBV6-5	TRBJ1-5	ASRGTGVGQPQH
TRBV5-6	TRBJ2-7	ASSFLDRINEQY
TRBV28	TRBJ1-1	ASSGDRGINTEAF
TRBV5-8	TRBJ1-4	ASSYGTGDEKLF
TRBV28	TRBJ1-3	ASSLAVGNTIY
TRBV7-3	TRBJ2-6	ASSYQATRSGANVLT
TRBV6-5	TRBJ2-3	ASKRGGVDTQY
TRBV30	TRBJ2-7	AWSKGTVSYEQY
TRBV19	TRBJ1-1	ASSIHTEAF
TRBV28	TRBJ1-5	ASSNQFAVGNQPQH
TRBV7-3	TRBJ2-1	ASSLDLTSGLNEQF
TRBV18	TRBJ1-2	ASSPFSGSIGYT
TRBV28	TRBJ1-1	ASSPAIPEAF
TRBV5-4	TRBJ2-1	ASSSQREGPNEQF
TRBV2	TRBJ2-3	ASRKTSGGTDTQY
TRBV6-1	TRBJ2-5	ASSGREETQY
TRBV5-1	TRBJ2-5	ASSSTPGHRETQY
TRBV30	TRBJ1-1	AWSDRNTEAF
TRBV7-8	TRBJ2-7	ASSLSRGEQY
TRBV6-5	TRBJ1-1	ASRLQGAGNTEAF
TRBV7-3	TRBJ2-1	ASSHGLADEQF